This T cell receptor beta chain was found in a study of blood T cells in healthy people across ages. Study conclusions and caveats: For the donors, CMV status was unknown and possibly confounded expanded clonotype changes.

With a J-beta primer mix and a sample-barcoded 5' primer, a second PCR ran 7 to 11 cycles. A minimum of 2.5 million CDR3-containing paired-end reads was obtained for each sample. Via MiXCR, TCRdb re-called the 5' RACE reads, giving one row per CDR3 protein. The sample records roughly 700,000 distinct CDR3 sequences, approximately 50% being singletons. With respect to this clonotype: Its antigen is as yet unknown.

The CDR3 extends over 14 amino acids. The junction had 6 bases not matched to a gene; V was cut back by 3 bases and J by 6 bases. Germline CDR1 is DFQATT and CDR2 is SNEGSKA (reference sequence). The chain has TRBV20-1 and TRBJ1-4, with TRBD1 identical over 8 bases. The clonotype was recovered from a woman aged 60 to 75 in good health. Sequenced sample: blood. CDR3 protein: CSASRQGRDEKLFF. CDR3 coding DNA: TGCAGTGCTAGCCGACAGGGGAGAGATGAAAAACTGTTTTTT.